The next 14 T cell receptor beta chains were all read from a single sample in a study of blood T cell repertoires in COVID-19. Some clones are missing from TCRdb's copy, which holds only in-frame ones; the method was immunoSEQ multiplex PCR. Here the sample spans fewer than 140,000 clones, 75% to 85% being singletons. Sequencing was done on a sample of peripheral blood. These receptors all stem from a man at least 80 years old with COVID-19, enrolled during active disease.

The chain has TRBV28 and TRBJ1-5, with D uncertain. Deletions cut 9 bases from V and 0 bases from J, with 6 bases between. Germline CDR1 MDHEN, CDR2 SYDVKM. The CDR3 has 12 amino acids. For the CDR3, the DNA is TGTGCCAGTCAGAATAGCAATCAGCCCCAGCATTTT. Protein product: CASQNSNQPQHF.

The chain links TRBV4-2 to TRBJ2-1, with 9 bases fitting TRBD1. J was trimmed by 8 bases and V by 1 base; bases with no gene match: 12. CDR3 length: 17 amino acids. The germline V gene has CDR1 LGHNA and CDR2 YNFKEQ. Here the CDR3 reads CASSQALTGTGRHEQFF. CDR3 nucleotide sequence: TGTGCCAGCAGCCAAGCACTGACGGGGACAGGGAGGCATGAGCAGTTCTTC.

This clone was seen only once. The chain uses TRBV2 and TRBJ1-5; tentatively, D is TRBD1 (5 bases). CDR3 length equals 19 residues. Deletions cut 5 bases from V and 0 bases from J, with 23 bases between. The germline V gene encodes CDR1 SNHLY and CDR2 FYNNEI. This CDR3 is CASSYRQTLPPFSNQPQHF. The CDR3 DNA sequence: TGTGCCAGCAGTTATAGACAGACACTACCCCCCTTTAGCAATCAGCCCCAGCATTTT.

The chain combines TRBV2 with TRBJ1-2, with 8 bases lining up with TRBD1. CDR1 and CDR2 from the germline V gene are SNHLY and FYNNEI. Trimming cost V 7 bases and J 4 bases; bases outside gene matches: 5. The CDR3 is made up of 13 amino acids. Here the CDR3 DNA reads TGTGCCAGCACAGGGGGCGAAGGCTATGGCTACACCTTC. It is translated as CASTGGEGYGYTF. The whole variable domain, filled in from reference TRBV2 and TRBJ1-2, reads EPEVTQTPSHQVTQMGQEVILRCVPISNHLYFYWYRQILGQKVEFLVSFYNNEISEKSEIFDDQFSVERPDGSNFTLKIRSTKLEDSAMYFCASTGGEGYGYTFGSGTRLTVV.

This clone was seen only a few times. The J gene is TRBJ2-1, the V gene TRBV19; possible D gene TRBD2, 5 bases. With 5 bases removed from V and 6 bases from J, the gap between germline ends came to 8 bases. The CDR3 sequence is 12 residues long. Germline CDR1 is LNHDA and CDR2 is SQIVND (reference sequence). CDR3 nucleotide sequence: TGTGCCAGTAGTCTAGGACTCAATGAGCAGTTCTTC. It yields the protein CASSLGLNEQFF.

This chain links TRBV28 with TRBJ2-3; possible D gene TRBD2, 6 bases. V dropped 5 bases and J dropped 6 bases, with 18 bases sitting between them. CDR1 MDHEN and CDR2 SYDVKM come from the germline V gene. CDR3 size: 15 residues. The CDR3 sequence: CASSGRGLGDDTQYF. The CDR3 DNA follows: TGTGCCAGCAGTGGACGGGGACTTGGCGATGATACGCAGTATTTT.

For the CDR3, the DNA is TGTGCCAGCAGCAGACCTAGCGGGCCTAACCCCTACGAGCAGTACTTC. Its translation is CASSRPSGPNPYEQYF. V is TRBV21-1 and J is TRBJ2-7; TRBD2 is taken as the D call from the table, unchecked against the DNA. TRBV21-1 is described as a pseudogene. The CDR3 length is 16 residues.

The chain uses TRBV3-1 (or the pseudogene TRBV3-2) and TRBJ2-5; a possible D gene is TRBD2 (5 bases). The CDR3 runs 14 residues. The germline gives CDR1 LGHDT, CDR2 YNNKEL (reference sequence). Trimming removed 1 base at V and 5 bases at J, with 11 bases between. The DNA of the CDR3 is TGTGCCAGCAGCCAAGGAGGGAGAGGGGAGACCCAGTACTTC. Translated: CASSQGGRGETQYF.

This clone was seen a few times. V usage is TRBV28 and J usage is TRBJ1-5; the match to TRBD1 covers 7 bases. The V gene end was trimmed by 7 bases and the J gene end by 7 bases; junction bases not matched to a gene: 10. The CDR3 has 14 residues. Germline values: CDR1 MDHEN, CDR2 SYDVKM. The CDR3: CASTAGGFRQPQHF. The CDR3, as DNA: TGTGCCAGCACGGCAGGGGGTTTCCGCCAGCCCCAGCATTTT.

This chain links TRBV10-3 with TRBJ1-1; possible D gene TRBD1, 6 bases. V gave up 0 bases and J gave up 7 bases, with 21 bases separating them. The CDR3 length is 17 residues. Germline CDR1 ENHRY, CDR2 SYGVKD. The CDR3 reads CAISESGLRTERLEAFF. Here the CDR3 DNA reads TGTGCCATCAGTGAGTCGGGGTTAAGGACAGAGAGACTTGAAGCTTTCTTT.

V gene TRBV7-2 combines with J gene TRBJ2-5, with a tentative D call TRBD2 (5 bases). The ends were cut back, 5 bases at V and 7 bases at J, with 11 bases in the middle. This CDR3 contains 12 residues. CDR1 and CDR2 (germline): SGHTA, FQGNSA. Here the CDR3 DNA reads TGTGCCAGCAGCCGAAGCGGACGGACCCAGTACTTC. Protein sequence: CASSRSGRTQYF.

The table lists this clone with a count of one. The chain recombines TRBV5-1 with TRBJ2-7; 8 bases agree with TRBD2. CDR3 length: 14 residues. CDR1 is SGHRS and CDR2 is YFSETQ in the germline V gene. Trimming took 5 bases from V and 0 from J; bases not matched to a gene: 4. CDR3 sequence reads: CASSLGGDSYEQYF. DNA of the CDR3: TGCGCCAGCAGTCTCGGGGGGGACTCCTACGAGCAGTACTTC.

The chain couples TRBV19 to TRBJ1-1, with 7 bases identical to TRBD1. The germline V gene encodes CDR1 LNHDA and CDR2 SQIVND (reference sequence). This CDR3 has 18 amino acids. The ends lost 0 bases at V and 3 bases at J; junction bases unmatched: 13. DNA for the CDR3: TGTGCCAGTAGTATAGATCGGGACAGAAAAAAGGAGGACACTGAAGCTTTCTTT. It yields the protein CASSIDRDRKKEDTEAFF.

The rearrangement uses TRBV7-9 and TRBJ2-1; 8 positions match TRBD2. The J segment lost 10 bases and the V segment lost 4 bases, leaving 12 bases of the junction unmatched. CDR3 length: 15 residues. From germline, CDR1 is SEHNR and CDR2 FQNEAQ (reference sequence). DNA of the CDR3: TGTGCCAGCAGCTCCTCTAGCGGGCCGTCCTGGGAGCAGTTCTTC. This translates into CASSSSSGPSWEQFF.